The rows below give T cell receptor beta chains drawn from one sample of a study of cytomegalovirus exposure and HLA in healthy donors. Sequencing used immunoSEQ multiplex PCR; TCRdb keeps in-frame clones, though not all of them. The sample records 110,000 or so clones, 75% to 90% being singletons. The sample comprised PBMCs. Receptors were obtained from a man aged 35-49 years in good health and CMV-seronegative. CDR3s include the opening cysteine and the closing phenylalanine or tryptophan. Each record gives: J gene, V gene, CDR3 length, clone size, D gene, CDR3 protein, CDR3 DNA. D genes are given only for firm matches. The size field is filled for only some rows; it gives once, few, many or a size class.

>TRBJ2-2|TRBV5-1|14|few|-
CASKEWAGTGELFF
TGCGCCAGCAAGGAGTGGGCGGGGACCGGGGAGCTGTTTTTT
>TRBJ1-5|TRBV19|16|few|TRBD1
CASTRTGEGRNQPQHF
TGTGCCAGTACCCGGACAGGGGAAGGGAGGAATCAGCCCCAGCATTTT
>TRBJ2-1|TRBV9|16|few|TRBD2
CASSATGLAEDNEQFF
TGTGCCAGCAGCGCCACAGGACTAGCGGAAGACAATGAGCAGTTCTTC
>TRBJ2-3|TRBV4-1|20|-|TRBD2
CASSQVIRTSSGPNSDTQYF
TGCGCCAGCAGCCAAGTCATCCGGACCTCTAGCGGGCCTAATTCAGATACGCAGTATTTT
>TRBJ2-7|TRBV5-5|11|few|-
CASSSRYEQYF
TGTGCCAGCAGCTCACGGTACGAGCAGTACTTC
>TRBJ2-2|TRBV27|14|once|-
CASSSQRNTGELFF
TGTGCCAGCAGTTCTCAGCGGAACACCGGGGAGCTGTTTTTT
>TRBJ2-1|TRBV9|16|few|TRBD2
CASSVALAGNINEQFF
TGTGCCAGCAGCGTAGCTCTAGCGGGAAACATTAATGAGCAGTTCTTC
>TRBJ2-6|TRBV30|13|once|-
CASSESGANGLTF
TGTGCCTCATCAGAGTCTGGGGCCAACGGCCTGACTTTC
>TRBJ2-7|TRBV11-2|14|-|-
CASSRAAAQYEQYF
TGTGCCAGCAGCCGCGCAGCGGCGCAATACGAGCAGTACTTC
>TRBJ2-5|TRBV5-4|15|-|-
CASSLAGGPGETQYF
TGTGCCAGCAGCTTGGCGGGGGGCCCTGGGGAGACCCAGTACTTC
>TRBJ1-5|TRBV30|14|-|-
CAWSGGGSNQPQHF
TGTGCCTGGAGTGGAGGCGGTAGCAATCAGCCCCAGCATTTT
>TRBJ2-5|TRBV27|11|-|-
CASSSQGTQYF
TGTGCCAGCAGCTCGCAGGGGACCCAGTACTTC
>TRBJ2-4|TRBV6-5|14|few|TRBD2
CASSLAGGGNIQYF
TGTGCCAGCAGCCTAGCGGGAGGAGGAAACATTCAGTACTTC
>TRBJ1-6|TRBV6-1|15|-|TRBD1
CASTLDRRSNSPLHF
TGTGCCAGCACATTGGACAGGCGCAGTAATTCACCCCTCCACTTT
>TRBJ1-3|TRBV7-2|14|-|-
CASSLVTGANTIYF
TGTGCCAGCAGCTTAGTTACAGGCGCGAACACCATATATTTT
>TRBJ2-3|TRBV7-2|15|-|TRBD1
CASREDRGSTDTQYF
TGTGCCAGCAGAGAGGACAGGGGAAGCACAGATACGCAGTATTTT
>TRBJ1-1|TRBV28|16|few|-
CASPPEGGGRDTEAFF
TGTGCCAGCCCCCCAGAGGGTGGGGGCCGGGACACTGAAGCTTTCTTT
>TRBJ1-4|TRBV5-4|14|-|-
CASSFGGVNEKLFF
TGTGCCAGCAGCTTTGGGGGCGTTAATGAAAAACTGTTTTTT
>TRBJ2-3|TRBV7-2|15|-|TRBD2
CASSYSGWGTDTQYF
TGTGCCAGCAGCTATAGCGGGTGGGGCACAGATACGCAGTATTTT